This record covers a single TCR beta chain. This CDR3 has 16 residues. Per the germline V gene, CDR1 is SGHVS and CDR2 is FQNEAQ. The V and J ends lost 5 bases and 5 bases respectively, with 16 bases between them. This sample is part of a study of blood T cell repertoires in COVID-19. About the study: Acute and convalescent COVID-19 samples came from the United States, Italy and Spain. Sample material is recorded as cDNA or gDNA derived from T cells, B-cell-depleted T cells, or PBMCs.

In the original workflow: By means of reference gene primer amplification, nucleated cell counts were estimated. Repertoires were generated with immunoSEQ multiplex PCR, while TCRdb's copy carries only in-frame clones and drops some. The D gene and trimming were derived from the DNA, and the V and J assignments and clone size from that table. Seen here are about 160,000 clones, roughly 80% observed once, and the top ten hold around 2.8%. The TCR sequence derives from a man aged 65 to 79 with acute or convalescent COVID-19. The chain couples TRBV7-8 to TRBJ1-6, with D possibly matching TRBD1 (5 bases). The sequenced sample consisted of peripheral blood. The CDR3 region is CASSITTVPHNSPLHF. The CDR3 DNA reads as TGTGCCAGCAGCATCACGACAGTGCCCCATAATTCACCCCTCCACTTT. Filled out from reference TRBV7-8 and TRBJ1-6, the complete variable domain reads GAGVSQSPRYKVAKRGQDVALRCDPISGHVSLFWYQQALGQGPEFLTYFQNEAQLDKSGLPSDRFFAERPEGSVSTLKIQRTQQEDSAVYLCASSITTVPHNSPLHFGNGTRLTVT.